This TCR beta chain was found in a study of blood T cell repertoires in COVID-19 (dated by TCRdb to about 2020). Study-wide context: Samples from collaborators originated in the United States, Italy and Spain and spanned both the acute and convalescent phases of COVID-19. The prospective study material was composed of cDNA or gDNA derived from T cells, B-cell-depleted T cells, or PBMCs. Deeply sampled blood TCRbeta repertoires from subjects exposed to, actively infected with, or recovered from COVID-19 were included in the dataset. The repertoires were released in a freely available public database meant as a resource for research on the immune response to SARS-CoV-2. Samples were obtained from the ongoing ImmuneRACE study (first 160 participants) and from about 1,300 subjects provided by 6 global collaborators. Nearly every sample came with metadata listing a de-identified subject ID, COVID-19 status, age in years and sex. HLA class I and class II types, where available, came from metadata supplied by the sample provider rather than from assay-based typing.

This clone appeared a few times. Its antigen is currently not known. One base away there is no much larger clone; base qualities are not given. Whole blood was collected in K2EDTA tubes by collaborating institutions according to the institutions' own protocols. For TCRbeta analysis, collaborators shipped samples as frozen whole blood, isolated PBMCs, or DNA extracted from either of those sample types. TCRbeta CDR3 regions were amplified from genomic DNA by means of the immunoSEQ Assay, a bias-controlled multiplex PCR. Per the authors' processing: The number of nucleated cells in each sample was estimated by amplification of reference gene primers within the assay. To quantify the absolute abundance of each unique TCRbeta CDR3 rearrangement, sequence reads were collapsed and filtered. For each sample, productive Simpson clonality was calculated as the square root of Simpson's diversity index over productive rearrangements. TCRdb re-hosts the immuneACCESS table, in-frame sequences only. Its copies lack some clones; in the studies checked, an unresolved V gene accounts for under half of them, and the cause for the rest is not known. The V and J calls and the clone size are those of that table, but D and trimming were determined from the DNA. For this sample there are fewer than 300,000 clones; around 87% appear just once. Over 2% of the sample is in the top ten clones.

Overall study outcomes, separate from this receptor: The amount of clinical and demographic metadata varied by source and participant and was provided uncurated.

Trimming removed 2 bases from V and 2 bases from J, leaving 10 bases between the germline ends. The CDR3 runs 14 amino acids, cysteine and phenylalanine included. CDR3 DNA is the only sequence kept; it has 42 bases, read in frame from the first base. The germline V gene encodes CDR1 SQVTM and CDR2 ANQGSEA. The sample consisted of peripheral blood. This clonotype was sampled from a woman aged 45 to 65 with acute or convalescent COVID-19. The chain couples TRBV29-1 to TRBJ2-1, with no confident D gene call. Here the CDR3 is given as CSVEISRTYNEQFF. The nucleotide sequence reads TGCAGCGTTGAAATCTCGAGAACCTACAATGAGCAGTTCTTC.